The present entry profiles one TCR beta chain with its context. Assay used: immunoSEQ multiplex PCR; TCRdb lists only in-frame clones, some missing. The sample shows 50,000 to 75,000 clones, roughly 91% of them seen only once. The CDR3 length is 14 residues. V gave up 4 bases and J gave up 3 bases; unmatched junction bases: 4. The germline V gene has CDR1 SGHRS and CDR2 YFSETQ. The data were obtained in a study of blood T cell repertoires in COVID-19. The sequenced material came from peripheral blood. This clonotype was obtained from a human donor in a cohort sampled during active COVID-19. The chain employs TRBV5-1 and TRBJ2-7; 10 positions agree with TRBD2. In nucleotides, the CDR3 is TGCGCCAGCAGCGCCGGGACTAGCGACTACGAGCAGTACTTC. Amino acid sequence: CASSAGTSDYEQYF.